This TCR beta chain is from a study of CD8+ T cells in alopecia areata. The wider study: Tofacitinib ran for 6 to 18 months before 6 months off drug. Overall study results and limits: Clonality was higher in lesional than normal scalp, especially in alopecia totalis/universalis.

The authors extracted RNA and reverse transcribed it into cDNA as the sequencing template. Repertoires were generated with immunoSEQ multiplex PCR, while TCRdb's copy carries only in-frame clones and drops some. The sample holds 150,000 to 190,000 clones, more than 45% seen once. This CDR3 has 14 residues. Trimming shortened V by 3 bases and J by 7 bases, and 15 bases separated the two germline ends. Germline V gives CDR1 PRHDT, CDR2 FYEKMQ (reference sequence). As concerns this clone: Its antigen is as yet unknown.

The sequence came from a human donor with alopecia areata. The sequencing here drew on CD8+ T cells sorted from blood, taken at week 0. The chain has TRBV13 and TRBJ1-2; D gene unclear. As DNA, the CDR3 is TGTGCCAGCAGCTTTGAGGATCCCTCAGGTGGCTACACCTTC. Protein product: CASSFEDPSGGYTF.